A selection of T cell receptor beta chains follows, all from one sample in a study of T-cell memory formation after mild COVID-19. From the 5' RACE reads, TCRdb called clonotypes with MiXCR, one entry per CDR3 protein. The table includes more than 250,000 distinct CDR3 sequences, 15% to 20% detected once. The sample comprised PBMCs or a T cell subset sorted from them (not recorded which). The receptors originated from a man between 18 and 35 years old who had mild COVID-19 (a few samples of this study predate the infection). Cell type and time point are not known. CDR3s include the opening cysteine and the closing phenylalanine or tryptophan. A D gene is named only where the DNA matches it firmly. Size is omitted from some rows. Given values are once, few, many or a class for expanded clones.

CASSQGDRGGELFF	TGCGCCAGCAGCCAGGGGGATCGCGGTGGGGAGCTGTTTTTT	TRBJ2-2	TRBV4-3	.	many
CASSRQGARDTGELFF	TGTGCCAGCAGTCGTCAGGGGGCGCGGGACACCGGGGAGCTGTTTTTT	TRBJ2-2	TRBV6-2/TRBV6-3	TRBD1	.
CAVRGLVVGQQFF	TGTGCCGTCAGGGGACTAGTGGTGGGTCAGCAGTTCTTC	TRBJ2-1	TRBV6-2/TRBV6-3	TRBD2	.
CSATGWGVPIHFHDYEQYF	TGCAGTGCCACTGGATGGGGCGTCCCCATACACTTCCACGATTACGAGCAGTACTTC	TRBJ2-7	TRBV20-1	.	.
CSCGGALETQYF	TGCAGTTGCGGGGGGGCCTTAGAGACCCAGTACTTC	TRBJ2-5	TRBV20-1	TRBD2	.
CASSAYSNQPQHF	TGTGCCAGTAGTGCTTATAGCAATCAGCCCCAGCATTTT	TRBJ1-5	TRBV19	.	.
CASSQAGGVNEQFF	TGTGCCAGCAGCCAAGCGGGGGGGGTCAATGAGCAGTTCTTC	TRBJ2-1	TRBV3-1	TRBD2	few
CSGRGTDTQYF	TGCAGCGGACGAGGCACAGATACGCAGTATTTT	TRBJ2-3	TRBV29-1	.	few
CASSQDIVNQPQHF	TGCGCCAGCAGCCAAGACATAGTTAATCAGCCCCAGCATTTT	TRBJ1-5	TRBV4-1	.	few
CASSWGAGSGNEQFF	TGTGCCAGCAGCTGGGGAGCGGGGTCGGGGAATGAGCAGTTCTTC	TRBJ2-1	TRBV7-2	TRBD2	.
CASSNVGNTEAFF	TGTGCCAGTAGTAACGTCGGGAACACTGAAGCTTTCTTT	TRBJ1-1	TRBV19	.	.
CSVVLSGANVLTF	TGCAGCGTTGTCCTCTCTGGGGCCAACGTCCTGACTTTC	TRBJ2-6	TRBV29-1	.	few
CASAEGGRETQYF	TGTGCCAGCGCAGAGGGTGGCCGAGAGACCCAGTACTTC	TRBJ2-5	TRBV6-2/TRBV6-3	.	few
CSGGLAGTNTQYF	TGCAGCGGTGGACTAGCGGGGACCAATACGCAGTATTTT	TRBJ2-3	TRBV29-1	TRBD2	few
CASSLDVTEAFF	TGTGCCAGCAGCTTAGATGTTACTGAAGCTTTCTTT	TRBJ1-1	TRBV7-2	.	.
CSVDGDRFEETQYF	TGCAGCGTTGACGGCGACAGGTTCGAAGAGACCCAGTACTTC	TRBJ2-5	TRBV29-1	.	.
CASSAPGYGYTF	TGTGCCAGCAGCGCCCCGGGATATGGCTACACCTTC	TRBJ1-2	TRBV7-9	.	few
CASSQDRGHNQPQHF	TGCGCCAGCAGCCAAGATCGGGGACACAATCAGCCCCAGCATTTT	TRBJ1-5	TRBV4-3	.	few
CASSFTGGSSYNEQFF	TGTGCCAGCAGCTTCACAGGGGGGAGCTCCTACAATGAGCAGTTCTTC	TRBJ2-1	TRBV9	TRBD1	few
CASSPRVDSYEQYF	TGTGCCAGCAGCCCCCGGGTCGACTCCTACGAGCAGTACTTC	TRBJ2-7	TRBV7-2	.	many
CASNTDRVTGELFF	TGTGCCAGCAACACGGACAGGGTCACCGGGGAGCTGTTTTTT	TRBJ2-2	TRBV6-6	TRBD1	.
CASSYGTESIQYF	TGTGCCAGCAGCTACGGGACCGAGAGCATTCAGTACTTC	TRBJ2-4	TRBV7-9	.	.